This TCR beta chain was sequenced for a study of OX40 agonist ivuxolimab in advanced cancers. Background for the entire study: The costimulatory receptor OX40 (CD134) was targeted by ivuxolimab, a fully human IgG2 agonistic monoclonal antibody. Intravenous ivuxolimab was administered to patients every 2 weeks at six dose levels: 0.01, 0.1, 0.3, 1.5, 3 and 10 mg/kg. Of the approximately 54 dose-escalation patients, hepatocellular carcinoma was present in about 19, melanoma in approximately 15, renal cell carcinoma in 9 and head and neck cancer in 9. The dose-escalation cohort was 82.7% male with a mean age of around 64 years, ranging from roughly 20 to 85. Prior anti-PD-1, anti-PD-L1 or anti-CTLA-4 therapy was permitted, and 40% to 50% of dose-escalation patients had received checkpoint inhibitors. Partial responses occurred in three dose-escalation patients, of whom one had hepatocellular carcinoma and two had cutaneous melanoma. The purpose of peripheral TCRbeta sequencing was to test whether ivuxolimab changed TCR sequence diversity and led to clonal T-cell expansion. The paper describes the monotherapy dose-escalation part (N of about 47 patients) of the phase I trial of ivuxolimab. Summary of the overall study and its limitations: Low levels of normalized T-cell clonal expansion were also seen in some patients who did not respond. After ivuxolimab, CD8+ T cells had more expanded clones than CD4+ T cells on average. The antigen specificity of the peripheral T cells that underwent clonal expansion was not determined. In the 0.1-3.0 mg/kg groups, partial responders had among the lowest normalized peripheral clonal expansion, particularly in CD8+ T cells. At doses from 0.1 to 3.0 mg/kg, clonal expansion was seen in both CD4+ and CD8+ blood T cells between baseline and week 6.

Comments on this clone: The target of this receptor is not known. It has no much larger one-base neighbor in the sample; base qualities were not kept.

To sequence the TCRbeta CDR3 region, genomic DNA was isolated from the sorted cells. TCRbeta CDR3 regions were sequenced using the immunoSEQ Assay. Here the immuneACCESS table is served through TCRdb, limited to in-frame sequences with V and J called. Missing clones are a known gap in these copies; in checked studies unresolved V genes cover under half, and the rest lacks a known reason. In all, the sample holds some 84,000 clones, and around 92% of those were seen once. The ten largest clones capture over 8.5% of the sample. The CDR3 spans 14 residues, from the cysteine through the phenylalanine. Of the read, only the CDR3 DNA is kept; its 42 bases are in frame from base 1. Per the germline V gene (reference sequence), MNHEY is the CDR1 and SMNVEV is the CDR2. The V end gives up 2 bases and the J end 5 bases, leaving 4 bases in the junction not matched to a gene. The trial excluded patients who had a history of autoimmune disease or who were on systemic immunosuppression. Peripheral blood for TCR sequencing was drawn from every dose cohort at baseline, at cycle 4 day 1 and at cycle 7 day 1. The samples were taken from a phase I, first-in-human, multicenter, open-label dose-escalation trial of ivuxolimab. The trial enrolled adults with locally advanced or metastatic head and neck squamous cell, hepatocellular, melanoma or renal cell carcinoma. CD4+ and CD8+ T cells were sorted separately from peripheral blood before TCR sequencing.

The TCR comes from an adult with an advanced solid tumor such as melanoma, head and neck, liver or kidney cancer. The rearranged chain carries TRBV27 and TRBJ2-5, with 8 bases in between that match TRBD2. This specimen was CD4+ or CD8+ T cells sorted from blood, taken in a trial of the OX40 agonist ivuxolimab. Here is the DNA: TGTGCCAGCAGTTTACAGCGGGGGTGGGAGACCCAGTACTTC. This yields the protein CASSLQRGWETQYF.